The 6 T cell receptor beta chains in this list originate from one sample, sequenced in a study of human T cells and chemical hapten exposure. The time point here: patch test 1, 2 weeks after DPC sensitization. Stated treatment: therapeutic diphenylcyclopropenone sensitization with weekly scalp DPC. TCRdb re-called the RACE reads with MiXCR, one entry per CDR3 protein. The table records approximately 49,000 distinct CDR3 sequences, 9.3% of them present only once. This material consisted of whole blood, taken in connection with sensitization to the hapten diphenylcyclopropenone (DPC). The receptors here all came from a woman between 45 and 60 years old with alopecia areata. Some clones in this sample may be carry-over from other donors' samples.

This clonotype was picked up one time. This chain links TRBV27 with TRBJ2-5; no clear D. Germline V gene data show CDR1 as MNHEY and CDR2 as SMNVEV (reference sequence). Trimming removed 5 bases from V and 4 bases from J, with 14 bases in between. The CDR3 consists of 14 residues. The CDR3 reads CASSPPDGVETQYF. CDR3 DNA: TGTGCCAGCAGTCCGCCAGATGGGGTAGAGACCCAGTACTTC.

This chain links TRBV28 with TRBJ2-7; D unresolved. From germline, CDR1 is MDHEN and CDR2 SYDVKM. Trimming left V 9 bases short and J 1 base short, with 16 bases between. This CDR3 spans 14 amino acids. CDR3 sequence reads: CASRPAYGSYEQYF. CDR3 DNA: TGTGCCAGTCGGCCCGCTTATGGATCCTACGAGCAGTACTTC.

This clonotype has at least ten counts. This chain links TRBV29-1 with TRBJ2-7, with 8 bases fitting TRBD1. CDR3 length equals 13 residues. The V gene end was trimmed by 7 bases and the J gene end by 0 bases; junction bases not matched to a gene: 5. Germline V CDR1 and CDR2: SQVTM, ANQGSEA. In DNA form, the CDR3 reads TGCAGCGCCGGACAGGGAAGCTCCTACGAGCAGTACTTC. Its translation: CSAGQGSSYEQYF.

This clonotype has a count of ten or more. This chain joins TRBV18 and TRBJ1-1, with 7 bases that match TRBD1. This CDR3 spans 12 amino acids. Looked up from germline, CDR1 is KGHSH and CDR2 is LQKENI. V lost 8 bases, J lost 7 bases, and 7 bases stayed unmatched. The CDR3 loop reads CASTPGQFEAFF. CDR3 in DNA: TGTGCCAGCACGCCGGGACAGTTTGAAGCTTTCTTT.

This clonotype was picked up a small number of times. The chain joins TRBV28 to TRBJ2-7; D not resolved. CDR1 and CDR2 from the germline V gene are MDHEN and SYDVKM. This CDR3 is built from 14 residues. With 5 bases removed from V and 4 bases from J, the gap between germline ends came to 15 bases. The CDR3 DNA sequence: TGTGCCAGCAGTCCTTTGATCTCCCCTTACGAGCAGTACTTC. This encodes CASSPLISPYEQYF.

Note on this clonotype: Given a much more abundant clone one base away, this may be a read error. The chain combines TRBV27 with TRBJ2-7, with D perhaps matching TRBD2 (6 bases). The CDR3 loop spans 13 amino acids. Looked up from germline, CDR1 is MNHEY and CDR2 is SMNVEV (reference sequence). The DNA for the CDR3 is TGTGTCACGCGGGACCGGGGATGGGAGGAGCAGTACTTC. Its translation: CVTRDRGWEEQYF.